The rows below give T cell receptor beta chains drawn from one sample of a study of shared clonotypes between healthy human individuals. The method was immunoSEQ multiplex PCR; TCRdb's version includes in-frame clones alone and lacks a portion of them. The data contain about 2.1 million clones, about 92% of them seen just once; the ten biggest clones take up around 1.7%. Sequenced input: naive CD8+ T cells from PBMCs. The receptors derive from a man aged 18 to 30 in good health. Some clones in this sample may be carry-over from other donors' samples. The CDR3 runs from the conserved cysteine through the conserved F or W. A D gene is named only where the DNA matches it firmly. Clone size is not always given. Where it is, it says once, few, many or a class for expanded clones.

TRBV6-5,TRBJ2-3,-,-,TGTGCCAGCAGTTACTCCGCCGGTGAGAGATCAGATACGCAGTATTTT,CASSYSAGERSDTQYF
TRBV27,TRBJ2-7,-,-,TGTGCCAGCAGTTTTGGGCAGGTATACGAGCAGTACTTC,CASSFGQVYEQYF
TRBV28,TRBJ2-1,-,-,TGTGCCAGCAGTTTACTGAGGAGCTCCTACAATGAGCAGTTCTTC,CASSLLRSSYNEQFF
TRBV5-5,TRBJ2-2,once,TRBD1,TGTGCCAGCAGCCTAAACATACGGACAGGGGGCCGGAACACCGGGGAGCTGTTTTTT,CASSLNIRTGGRNTGELFF
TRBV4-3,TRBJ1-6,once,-,TGCGCCAGCAGCCAAGATAGGGGAAAGAAAGAGCTCCTATACGATTCACCCCTCCACTTT,CASSQDRGKKELLYDSPLHF
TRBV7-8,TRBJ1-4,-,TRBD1,TGTGCCAGCAGCGAAGAGGGGGCTACTAATGAAAAACTGTTTTTT,CASSEEGATNEKLFF
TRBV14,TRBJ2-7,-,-,TGTGCCAGCAGCCAACTGAATAGGGACGGTTCCTACGAGCAGTACTTC,CASSQLNRDGSYEQYF
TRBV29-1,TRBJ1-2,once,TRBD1,TGCAGCGTTGAGATACAGGGGGAGAACTATGGCTACACCTTC,CSVEIQGENYGYTF
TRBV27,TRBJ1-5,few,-,TGTGCCAGCAGCCAAACTCAGGGGAGCAATCAGCCCCAGCATTTT,CASSQTQGSNQPQHF
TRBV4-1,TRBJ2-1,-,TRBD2,TGCGCCAGCAGCCCCACAATGACTAGCGGGCGCTACAATGAGCAGTTCTTC,CASSPTMTSGRYNEQFF
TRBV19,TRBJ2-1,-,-,TGTGCCAGTAGTCTTCGGTCTCTCAATGAGCAGTTCTTC,CASSLRSLNEQFF
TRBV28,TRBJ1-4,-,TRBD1,TGTGCCAGCAGCAGGACAGGGTACGGGGAAAAACTGTTTTTT,CASSRTGYGEKLFF
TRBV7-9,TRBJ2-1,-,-,TGTGCCAGCAGTACAGGGAGCTCCTACAATGAGCAGTTCTTC,CASSTGSSYNEQFF
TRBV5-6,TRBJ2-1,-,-,TGTGCCAGCAGCTTTCTGGGAGGCAATGAGCAGTTCTTC,CASSFLGGNEQFF
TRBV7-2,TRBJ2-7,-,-,TGTGCCAGCAGCCCGGGACCCGCCGACGAGCAGTACTTC,CASSPGPADEQYF
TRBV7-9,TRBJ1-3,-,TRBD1,TGTGCCAGCAGCAAGGGACAGGGCGGTGAAAACACCATATATTTT,CASSKGQGGENTIYF
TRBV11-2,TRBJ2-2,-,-,TGTGCCAGCCGGCGGTGGGGGGACACCGGGGAGCTGTTTTTT,CASRRWGDTGELFF
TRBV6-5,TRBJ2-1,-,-,TGTGCCAGCAGTTACCTAGCGTCCCGGGGGAATGAGCAGTTCTTC,CASSYLASRGNEQFF
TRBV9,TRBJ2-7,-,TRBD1,TGTGCCAGCAGCGTCGCCGGGACAGGGCCCCAGCCCTCCTACGAGCAGTACTTC,CASSVAGTGPQPSYEQYF
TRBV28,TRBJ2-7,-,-,TGTGCCAGCAGGCCCGGGCCACCATACGAGCAGTACTTC,CASRPGPPYEQYF
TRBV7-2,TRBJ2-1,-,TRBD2,TGTGCCAGCAGCCTTGGGACTAGTAGGCACAATGAGCAGTTCTTC,CASSLGTSRHNEQFF
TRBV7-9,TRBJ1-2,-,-,TGTGCCAGCAGCTTAGGGACAGACTATGGCTACACCTTC,CASSLGTDYGYTF
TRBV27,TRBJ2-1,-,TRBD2,TGTGCCAGCAGTGGGGTAGCGGGATACAATGAGCAGTTCTTC,CASSGVAGYNEQFF
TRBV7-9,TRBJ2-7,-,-,TGTGCCAGCAGAAACCTAGGAGGGGAAGAGTTC,CASRNLGGEEF
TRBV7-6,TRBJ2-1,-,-,TGTGCCAGCAGCTTACCCCGGGGCGGGCAACAAATCGATGAGCAGTTCTTC,CASSLPRGGQQIDEQFF
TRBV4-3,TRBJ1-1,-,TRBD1,TGCGCCAGCAGCCTCATTAACCGGGACAGGGGACGCGCTTTCTTT,CASSLINRDRGRAFF
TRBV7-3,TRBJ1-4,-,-,TGTGCCAGCAGCCCAAAACCGGAGGCAACTAATGAAAAACTGTTTTTT,CASSPKPEATNEKLFF
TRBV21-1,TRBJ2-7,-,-,TGTGCCAGCAGCGGTGGGTGGACCGGGGGCTACGAGCAGTACTTC,CASSGGWTGGYEQYF
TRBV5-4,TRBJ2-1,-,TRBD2,TGTGCCAGCAGCTTTCTAGCGGGAAATGAGCAGTTCTTC,CASSFLAGNEQFF
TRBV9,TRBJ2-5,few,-,TGTGCCAGCAGCCCGAACCAAGAGACCCAGTACTTC,CASSPNQETQYF
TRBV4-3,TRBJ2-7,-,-,TGCGCCAGCAGCCCAAGCGAGGGAGCCTACGAGCAGTACTTC,CASSPSEGAYEQYF
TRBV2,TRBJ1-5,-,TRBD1,TGTGCCAGCAGTGAACGGGACAGGATTATTAATCAGCCCCAGCATTTT,CASSERDRIINQPQHF
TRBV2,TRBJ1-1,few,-,TGTGCCAGCCTGGGGGCCACTGAAGCTTTCTTT,CASLGATEAFF
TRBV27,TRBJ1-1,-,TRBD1,TGTGCCAGCAGTTTACAGGGGGGCTACACTGAAGCTTTCTTT,CASSLQGGYTEAFF
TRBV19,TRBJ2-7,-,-,TGTGCCAGTAGTATGAAGGTGGCTAGCGAGTGGGGATACGAGCAGTACTTC,CASSMKVASEWGYEQYF
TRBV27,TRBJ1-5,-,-,TGTGCCAGCAGTGCCCGCAATGAAGGCAATCAGCCCCAGCATTTT,CASSARNEGNQPQHF
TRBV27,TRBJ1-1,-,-,TGTGCCAGCAGGATTGGAGCCGGAGAAGCGGGCACTGAAGCTTTCTTT,CASRIGAGEAGTEAFF
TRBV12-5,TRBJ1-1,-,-,TGTGCTAGTGGGCCAAGCGACAAGAGGGTATTTACTGAAGCTTTCTTT,CASGPSDKRVFTEAFF
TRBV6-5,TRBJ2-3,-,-,TGTGCCAGCAGTTACTCGAGAGGGGCTCACGCAGATACGCAGTATTTT,CASSYSRGAHADTQYF
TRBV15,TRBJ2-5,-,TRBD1,TGTGCCACCAGCACCTCTAGGGACAGGGGCGAGACCCAGTACTTC,CATSTSRDRGETQYF
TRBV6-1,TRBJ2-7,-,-,TGTGCCAGCAATTATGTCTCCTACGAGCAGTACTTC,CASNYVSYEQYF
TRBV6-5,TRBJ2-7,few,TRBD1,TGTGCCAGCAGTTACTCTGCAGGGGGCTACGAGCAGTACTTC,CASSYSAGGYEQYF
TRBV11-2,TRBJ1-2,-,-,TGTGCCAGCAGCTTAGCGCAGGGCGGGGGCTACACCTTC,CASSLAQGGGYTF
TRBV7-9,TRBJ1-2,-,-,TGTGCCAGCAGCTTAGGCAGGTTCGGAAACTATGGCTACACCTTC,CASSLGRFGNYGYTF
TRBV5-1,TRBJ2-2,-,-,TGCGCCAGCAGCCCCCAGGGGGGCGCGGCCACCGGGGAGCTGTTTTTT,CASSPQGGAATGELFF
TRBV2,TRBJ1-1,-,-,TGTGCCAGCAGTCCGAGGGGTGACGATGAAGCTTTCTTT,CASSPRGDDEAFF
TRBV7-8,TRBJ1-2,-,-,TGTGCCAGCAGCTTATCGGCAGATCCCTTCTATGGCTACACCTTC,CASSLSADPFYGYTF
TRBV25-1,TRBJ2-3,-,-,TGTGCCAGCAGTGAATATGGGGGAAAGGAGACAGATACGCAGTATTTT,CASSEYGGKETDTQYF
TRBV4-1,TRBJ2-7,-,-,TGCGCCAGCAGCCAGGAACCACCCGTGGGGAATGTGGTCTACGAGCAGTACTTC,CASSQEPPVGNVVYEQYF
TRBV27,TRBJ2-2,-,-,TGTGCCAGCAGTTTCCAAGGACCAGGTGGGGGGGAGCTGTTTTTT,CASSFQGPGGGELFF
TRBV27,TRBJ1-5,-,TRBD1,TGTGCCAGCAGTCCACTTCTTAGGACAGGAGACAAATATAGCAATCAGCCCCAGCATTTT,CASSPLLRTGDKYSNQPQHF
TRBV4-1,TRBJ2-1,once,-,TGCGCCAGCAGCCCAAGGAAGGCTTATGAGCAGTTCTTC,CASSPRKAYEQFF